These T cell receptor beta chains were read from a single sample in a study of blood T cell repertoires in COVID-19. The table came from immunoSEQ multiplex PCR; TCRdb's copy has only in-frame clones and leaves some out. The repertoire holds under 150,000 clones, with roughly 80% as singletons. Material: peripheral blood. Source of these receptors: a man aged 25 to 40 with acute or convalescent COVID-19. Both conserved end residues are part of each CDR3. Each record gives: clone size, J gene, D gene, V gene, CDR3 DNA, CDR3 protein. The D gene is left open where the match is weak. The size of a clone is reported for some rows only, either as once, few or many, or as a class for expanded clones.

size: once
J: TRBJ2-1
D: TRBD2
V: TRBV5-5
DNA: TGTGCCAGCAGCCCCTGGGGCAGAGGGACTAGCGGGAGCCGTGAGCAGTTCTTC
CDR3: CASSPWGRGTSGSREQFF

size: .
J: TRBJ2-7
D: TRBD1
V: TRBV5-6
DNA: TGTGCCAGCAGCCTGGGACAGTCCTACGAGCAGTACTTC
CDR3: CASSLGQSYEQYF

size: .
J: TRBJ2-6
D: .
V: TRBV12-5
DNA: TGTGCTAGTGGTCTTGGACAATCTGGGGCCAACGTCCTGACTTTC
CDR3: CASGLGQSGANVLTF

size: once
J: TRBJ1-1
D: .
V: TRBV19
DNA: TGTGCCAGTAGTCCGTCGGCGGGCATGAACACTGAAGCTTTCTTT
CDR3: CASSPSAGMNTEAFF

size: many
J: TRBJ1-5
D: .
V: TRBV6-5
DNA: TGTGCCAGCAGTTACTTCGCCGGGTATCAGCCCCAGCATTTT
CDR3: CASSYFAGYQPQHF

size: .
J: TRBJ2-1
D: TRBD2
V: TRBV2
DNA: TGTGCCAGCAGTCAGGGCGGGGGGGCCTACAATGAGCAGTTCTTC
CDR3: CASSQGGGAYNEQFF

size: .
J: TRBJ1-2
D: .
V: TRBV3-1/TRBV3-2
DNA: TGTGCCAGCAGTCGAGGACAGAACTATGGCTACACCTTC
CDR3: CASSRGQNYGYTF

size: few
J: TRBJ1-1
D: .
V: TRBV9
DNA: TGTGCCAGCTCCCCCCAGGGTTCCTACGGGGGAACTGAAGCTTTCTTT
CDR3: CASSPQGSYGGTEAFF

size: .
J: TRBJ2-3
D: TRBD2
V: TRBV5-1
DNA: TGCGCCAGCAGCTTGGCCGGGTCTAGCGGGAAGACAGATACGCAGTATTTT
CDR3: CASSLAGSSGKTDTQYF

size: .
J: TRBJ2-1
D: TRBD1
V: TRBV9
DNA: TGTGCCAGCAGCGTGGGACAGGTAAACAATGAGCAGTTCTTC
CDR3: CASSVGQVNNEQFF

size: .
J: TRBJ2-1
D: .
V: TRBV2
DNA: TGTGCCAGCAGTAGCGGGTCAGGGGGCAATGAGCAGTTCTTC
CDR3: CASSSGSGGNEQFF

size: .
J: TRBJ1-1
D: .
V: TRBV7-9
DNA: TGTGCCAGCAGACCAGGGTCAGCTGCTGAAGCTTTCTTT
CDR3: CASRPGSAAEAFF

size: .
J: TRBJ2-3
D: TRBD1
V: TRBV2
DNA: TGTGCCAGCAGGCTAAACAGGGGAATCCTCCCAGATACGCAGTATTTT
CDR3: CASRLNRGILPDTQYF

size: .
J: TRBJ1-1
D: TRBD1
V: TRBV5-1
DNA: TGCGCCAGCAGCTTGTTTGGGACAGGGGGGACTGAAGCTTTCTTT
CDR3: CASSLFGTGGTEAFF

size: .
J: TRBJ2-5
D: .
V: TRBV21-1
DNA: TGTGCCAGCAGCAACTGCCTAGCGGGGGAGGACCAAGAGACCCAGTACTTC
CDR3: CASSNCLAGEDQETQYF

size: once
J: TRBJ1-5
D: TRBD1
V: TRBV6-4
DNA: TGTGCCAGCAGCAAGTCCGGGACAGTAGATTATAGCAATCAGCCCCAGCATTTT
CDR3: CASSKSGTVDYSNQPQHF

size: .
J: TRBJ1-6
D: TRBD1
V: TRBV19
DNA: TGTGCCAGTAGTATAGGGGACAGGTTAAGATCACCCCTCCACTTT
CDR3: CASSIGDRLRSPLHF

size: .
J: TRBJ1-1
D: .
V: TRBV19
DNA: TGTGCCAGTAGGGACATGAACACTGAAGCTTTCTTT
CDR3: CASRDMNTEAFF

size: .
J: TRBJ2-2
D: TRBD1
V: TRBV5-8
DNA: TGTGCCAGCCCCGACTTCGGGACAGGGAACACCGGGGAGCTGTTTTTT
CDR3: CASPDFGTGNTGELFF

size: .
J: TRBJ1-5
D: .
V: TRBV7-2
DNA: TGTGCCAGCAGCTTAGCGGGGGGGACGGGTCAGCCCCAGCATTTT
CDR3: CASSLAGGTGQPQHF

size: .
J: TRBJ2-3
D: TRBD1
V: TRBV15
DNA: TGTGCCACCAGGAAGGACAGGGGTCTAACAGATACGCAGTATTTT
CDR3: CATRKDRGLTDTQYF

size: .
J: TRBJ2-7
D: TRBD2
V: TRBV11-2
DNA: TGTGCCAGCAGCTTAAACCCAGCGGGGAACTACGAGCAGTACTTC
CDR3: CASSLNPAGNYEQYF

size: many
J: TRBJ1-1
D: .
V: TRBV27
DNA: TGTGCCAGCACTACTCAACACGGAATCGACAGAAACACTGAAGCTTTCTTT
CDR3: CASTTQHGIDRNTEAFF

size: .
J: TRBJ1-2
D: TRBD1
V: TRBV28
DNA: TGTGCCAGCACTAAAGCCGGGACAGGGGGCCGTGGCTACACCTTC
CDR3: CASTKAGTGGRGYTF

size: .
J: TRBJ2-7
D: .
V: TRBV25-1
DNA: TGTGCCAGCCAGGGCTACCACGAGCAGTACTTC
CDR3: CASQGYHEQYF

size: .
J: TRBJ2-7
D: .
V: TRBV12-3/TRBV12-4
DNA: TGTGCCAGCAGTTTGACACCCTACGAGCAGTACTTC
CDR3: CASSLTPYEQYF

size: few
J: TRBJ1-6
D: TRBD1
V: TRBV6-5
DNA: TGTGCCAGCAGAATCCGGGACAGCAATTCACCCCTCCACTTT
CDR3: CASRIRDSNSPLHF

size: .
J: TRBJ2-7
D: .
V: TRBV2
DNA: TGTGCCAGCAGCGCCCTCGGGGGAAACTACGAGCAGTACTTC
CDR3: CASSALGGNYEQYF

size: once
J: TRBJ2-7
D: .
V: TRBV9
DNA: TGTGCCAGCAGCCCGCGGGTCCTCTCCTACGAGCAGTACTTC
CDR3: CASSPRVLSYEQYF

size: .
J: TRBJ2-3
D: TRBD2
V: TRBV5-1
DNA: TGCGCCAGCAGAGCCGGGGGGGCCGGCACAGATACGCAGTATTTT
CDR3: CASRAGGAGTDTQYF

size: .
J: TRBJ1-5
D: TRBD1
V: TRBV6-5
DNA: TGTGCCAGCAGTCAGGGACAGGCTGACCCGAGATTT
CDR3: CASSQGQADPRF

size: .
J: TRBJ2-3
D: TRBD2
V: TRBV7-9
DNA: TGTGCCAGCAGCCGTAGCGGGGGCGGCACAGATACGCAGTATTTT
CDR3: CASSRSGGGTDTQYF

size: .
J: TRBJ2-5
D: TRBD2
V: TRBV5-1
DNA: TGCGCCAGCAAACTTGGTATACTAGCGGGCCTGAAGTACCAAGAGACCCAGTACTTC
CDR3: CASKLGILAGLKYQETQYF

size: .
J: TRBJ2-5
D: TRBD2
V: TRBV19
DNA: TGTGCCAGTAGTATGGCCCCTCTTCGGACTAGCGGGAAGGGGGAGACCCAGTACTTC
CDR3: CASSMAPLRTSGKGETQYF

size: .
J: TRBJ1-1
D: TRBD1
V: TRBV14
DNA: TGTGCCAGCAGCCATCGCAGGACAGGTCAAAGTGAAGCTTTCTTT
CDR3: CASSHRRTGQSEAFF

size: .
J: TRBJ2-7
D: TRBD1
V: TRBV18
DNA: TGTGCCAGCTCTCGAACCGGGACAGGGCCCAACGAGCAGTACTTC
CDR3: CASSRTGTGPNEQYF

size: .
J: TRBJ2-2
D: TRBD2
V: TRBV30
DNA: TGTGCCTGGAGTGTCCAGGGACTAGCGGGAGAACTCACCGGGGAGCTGTTTTTT
CDR3: CAWSVQGLAGELTGELFF

size: .
J: TRBJ1-3
D: TRBD1
V: TRBV7-3
DNA: TGTGCCAGCAGTAGGACAGGGGTACGAAACACCATATATTTT
CDR3: CASSRTGVRNTIYF

size: .
J: TRBJ1-1
D: .
V: TRBV19
DNA: TGTGCCAGTAGTATCAAGAAGGGGGTGGCTTTCTTT
CDR3: CASSIKKGVAFF

size: .
J: TRBJ1-1
D: .
V: TRBV7-2
DNA: TGTGCCAGCAACCAAGCGGGACACAACACTGAAGCTTTCTTT
CDR3: CASNQAGHNTEAFF

size: .
J: TRBJ2-1
D: TRBD2
V: TRBV19
DNA: TGTGCCAGTAGTATAAATAGCGGGTCCTACAATGAGCAGTTCTTC
CDR3: CASSINSGSYNEQFF

size: once
J: TRBJ1-1
D: .
V: TRBV3-1/TRBV3-2
DNA: TGTGCCAGCAGCGACCCAGGGGTGAACACTGAAGCTTTCTTT
CDR3: CASSDPGVNTEAFF

size: .
J: TRBJ2-7
D: .
V: TRBV7-8
DNA: TGTGCCAGCAACGAAGGAGGGGGGCGGGGGCCCTTCTCCTACGAGCAGTACTTC
CDR3: CASNEGGGRGPFSYEQYF

size: .
J: TRBJ1-3
D: .
V: TRBV18
DNA: TGTGCCAGCTCACCAGCGGGGAGAACCTCTGGAAACACCATATATTTT
CDR3: CASSPAGRTSGNTIYF

size: .
J: TRBJ2-3
D: .
V: TRBV13
DNA: TGTGCCAGCAGCTTAAAGGGCGGGGACACGCAGTATTTT
CDR3: CASSLKGGDTQYF

size: .
J: TRBJ1-2
D: TRBD1
V: TRBV6-5
DNA: TGTGCCAGCAGTTACCAAAGACAGGGGGCGCGTAGCGGCTACACCTTC
CDR3: CASSYQRQGARSGYTF

size: .
J: TRBJ2-1
D: TRBD2
V: TRBV6-5
DNA: TGTGCCAGCAGTAGCGGGAGCTTGAATAGGAATGAGCAGTTCTTC
CDR3: CASSSGSLNRNEQFF

size: .
J: TRBJ1-1
D: .
V: TRBV7-2
DNA: TGTGCCAGCAGCTTAGGAGTTCCGTCTGAAGCTTTCTTT
CDR3: CASSLGVPSEAFF

size: .
J: TRBJ2-2
D: TRBD1
V: TRBV29-1
DNA: TGCAGCGGCCGGACAGGCGCGAACACCGGGGAGCTGTTTTTT
CDR3: CSGRTGANTGELFF

size: few
J: TRBJ2-1
D: .
V: TRBV5-5
DNA: TGTGCCAGCAGCTCAGCGGGTGAACCCTACAATGAGCAGTTCTTC
CDR3: CASSSAGEPYNEQFF

size: few
J: TRBJ2-7
D: .
V: TRBV7-9
DNA: TGTGCCAGCAGCACCCGGGACAAATCCTACGAGCAGTACTTC
CDR3: CASSTRDKSYEQYF

size: .
J: TRBJ2-5
D: TRBD2
V: TRBV10-3
DNA: TGTGCCATCACGCCGCGCAGCGGGGGAGGGGTAGAGACCCAGTACTTC
CDR3: CAITPRSGGGVETQYF

size: .
J: TRBJ2-3
D: TRBD2
V: TRBV10-3
DNA: TGTGCCATCAGTGATCGAGCGGGGGGCACAGATACGCAGTATTTT
CDR3: CAISDRAGGTDTQYF

size: .
J: TRBJ2-5
D: .
V: TRBV2
DNA: TGTGCCAGCACGTTTACTGCGACAGACCAAGAGACCCAGTACTTC
CDR3: CASTFTATDQETQYF

size: .
J: TRBJ1-4
D: TRBD1
V: TRBV18
DNA: TGTGCCAGCTCCTCGCTGGGACAGGGGATTGAAAAACTGTTTTTT
CDR3: CASSSLGQGIEKLFF